Shown below are 7 T cell receptor beta chains from a single sample sequenced in a study of molecular identifiers for immune sequencing clone quantification. A single record per CDR3 protein comes from TCRdb applying MiXCR to the PCR reads. This sample yields about 510,000 distinct CDR3 sequences, of which over 20% are seen a single time; about 0.8% belongs to the top ten. Sample: naive CD8+ T cells from blood, with Jurkat cell RNA spiked in. Subset defined: FACS-sorted CD8+CD4-CCR7+CD45RA+ naive T cells. These receptors all come from a human donor in good health. Some libraries in this study had Jurkat cell RNA spiked in.

On this clonotype itself: Being one base from a much bigger clone, this may be a read error. CDR3 sequence reads: CASSSPGRPYERYF. The DNA of the CDR3 is TGTGCCAGCAGCTCCCCGGGACGGCCCTACGAGCGGTACTTC. The chain employs TRBV7-6 and TRBJ2-7, with D perhaps TRBD1 or TRBD2 (5 bases each). The CDR3 has 14 residues. Per germline, CDR1 SGHVS and CDR2 FNYEAQ.

This clonotype occurred a few times. At one end the junction does not follow the germline gene, possibly because of a read error. V usage is TRBV29-1 and J usage is TRBJ2-2, with D possibly being TRBD1 (6 bases). CDR3 length: 15 amino acids. Germline CDR1 is SQVTM and CDR2 is ANQGSEA. CDR3 residues: CSVETRGTNAGELFF. The CDR3 nucleotides are TGCAGCGTTGAAACCAGGGGCACGAACGCCGGGGAGCTGTTTTTT.

Concerning this clonotype: A read error may explain this, as a much larger clone is one base away. The chain carries TRBV20-1 and TRBJ1-1, with D unclear. Trimming left V 7 bases short and J 3 bases short, with 12 bases between. The length of the CDR3 is 12 residues. Germline-derived CDR1 and CDR2 are DFQATT and SNEGSKA (reference sequence). The CDR3 region has the DNA TGCAGTGTCAGGTGGACGGACACTGAAGCTTTCTTT. As protein: CSVRWTDTEAFF.

At least ten counts were recorded for this clonotype. The gene calls are TRBV6-2 or TRBV6-3 and TRBJ2-4, with a possible D match to TRBD2 (5 bases). CDR1 is MNHEY, CDR2 SVGEGT, per germline. There are 11 residues in the CDR3. Trimming removed 7 bases from V and 8 bases from J, with 9 bases in between. This CDR3 is CASKTADIQYF. The CDR3 DNA sequence: TGTGCCAGCAAAACAGCGGACATTCAGTACTTC.

V gene TRBV7-9 combines with J gene TRBJ2-2; a weak D match, TRBD1 (6 bases). This CDR3 has 17 amino acids. V lost 5 bases to trimming and J lost 2 bases, with 18 bases between them. CDR1 and CDR2 (germline): SEHNR, FQNEAQ (reference sequence). CDR3 in DNA: TGTGCCAGCAGCCCTGTAGACAGGCCGGTCAACACCGGGGAGCTGTTTTTT. Translated, it gives CASSPVDRPVNTGELFF.

This clonotype was counted only a few times. The V gene is TRBV4-2, the J gene TRBJ2-7; tentative D call: TRBD1 (7 bases). Trimming pared 3 bases from V and 2 bases from J, leaving 11 bases between. The CDR3 covers 14 residues. Looked up from germline, CDR1 is LGHNA and CDR2 is YNFKEQ. The DNA of the CDR3 is TGTGCCAGCAGCCAGCCAGGGGGGCCCTACGAGCAGTACTTC. Protein: CASSQPGGPYEQYF.

The chain joins TRBV3-1 to TRBJ2-1; TRBD2 matches 9 bases. V dropped 1 base and J dropped 8; count of bases not matched to a gene: 6. CDR1 and CDR2 from the germline V gene are LGHDT and YNNKEL (reference sequence). The CDR3 runs 15 residues. CDR3 nucleotides: TGTGCCAGCAGCCAAGTTAGCGGGAGTGAAGATGAGCAGTTCTTC. Its protein is CASSQVSGSEDEQFF.